One sample yielded the 6 T cell receptor beta chains listed below, sequenced in a study of T cells in women clearing cervical HPV infection. The method was immunoSEQ multiplex PCR; TCRdb's version includes in-frame clones alone and lacks a portion of them. This listing includes tens of thousands of clones. Sequencing was done on a sample of blood buffy coat. These receptors all stem from a woman between 18 and 70 years old with a cervical HPV16 infection that either progressed to CIN3+ or cleared (not recorded which).

Note on this clone: The read ends 3 residues before the CDR3 terminus; that terminus is restored from the germline J gene. The chain combines TRBV12-3 or TRBV12-4 with TRBJ2-5, with TRBD1 matching 9 bases. With V trimmed by 3 bases and J by 2 bases, 4 bases remained unmatched. The CDR3 length is 15 residues. The CDR3 DNA, read in part, is TGTGCCAGCAGTTTTGGGGGACAGGGTCAAGAGACC. Translation gives CASSFGGQGQET. The whole CDR3 reads CASSFGGQGQETQYF.

Comment on this clone: Read sequence stops 3 residues before the CDR3 end, and the germline J gene provides the missing end. The chain carries TRBV10-3 and TRBJ2-1; D perhaps matches TRBD1 (6 bases). The germline V gene has CDR1 ENHRY and CDR2 SYGVKD. Deletions cut 3 bases from V and 7 bases from J, with 10 bases between. The CDR3 totals 13 residues. The DNA read from the CDR3 is TGTGCCATCAGTGATTGGGGGCGGAATGAG. As protein: CAISDWGRNE. The complete CDR3 protein is CAISDWGRNEQFF.

To note about this clone: The read terminates 3 residues before the CDR3 end, so the remaining end is supplied by the germline J gene. The chain employs TRBV2 and TRBJ2-3; 7 bases fit TRBD2. The CDR3 spans 13 residues. Germline CDR1 and CDR2: SNHLY and FYNNEI. V was clipped by 7 bases and J by 1 base; unmatched bases: 2. The covered CDR3 bases are TGTGCCAGCATACGGGGGGGCACAGATACG. Protein sequence: CASIRGGTDT. The whole CDR3 sequence is CASIRGGTDTQYF.

For this clone: The read terminates 3 residues ahead of where the CDR3 ends, so the germline J gene completes it. The chain is built from TRBV28 and TRBJ1-2, with TRBD1 matching 12 bases. J was trimmed by 4 bases and V by 5 bases; bases with no gene match: 11. Per germline, CDR1 MDHEN and CDR2 SYDVKM. The CDR3 covers 17 residues. The chain's CDR3 is CASSETGQGAWSYGYTF. The covered CDR3 bases are TGTGCCAGCAGTGAAACGGGACAGGGGGCTTGGAGCTATGGC.

On this clone itself: The CDR3 is cut off 3 residues early in the read; its end comes from the germline J gene. The chain links TRBV10-3 to TRBJ1-4; D is unclear. V gave up 0 bases and J gave up 3 bases, with 8 bases separating them. Germline CDR1 ENHRY, CDR2 SYGVKD. The length of the CDR3 is 15 residues. The CDR3 bases that were read are TGTGCCATCAGTGAGTCGAGGGTGGCTAATGAAAAA. Translating it yields CAISESRVANEK. The full CDR3 protein is CAISESRVANEKLFF.

As to this clone: Read data end 3 residues before the CDR3 end; the end is taken from the germline J gene. The chain joins TRBV19 to TRBJ2-2; 10 nucleotides line up with TRBD1. V shed 5 bases, J shed 8 bases, and the junction held 11 bases outside the gene matches. Germline CDR1 reads LNHDA; CDR2 reads SQIVND (reference sequence). The CDR3 has 16 residues. CDR3 residues: CASSASGQGITGELFF. Incomplete CDR3 DNA: TGTGCCAGTAGTGCCTCGGGACAGGGGATAACGGGGGAG.